One and the same sample provided the 30 T cell receptor beta chains below, sequenced in a study of T cells in Graves' hyperthyroidism and ophthalmopathy. Amplification yielded TCR beta CDR3 regions, with RNA transcripts as the source. The study used the HTBI primer set for a first-round RT-PCR of the TCR CDR3. From the multiplex PCR reads, TCRdb called clonotypes with MiXCR, one entry per CDR3 protein. There are roughly 99,000 distinct CDR3 sequences in the sample; about 15% occur only once, and about 40% lies in the top ten. The source material was blood. The receptor set was obtained from a woman in her 50s with Graves' hyperthyroidism.

This clonotype was detected many times. The chain joins TRBV18 to TRBJ2-1; D is ambiguous. Germline CDR1 reads KGHSH; CDR2 reads LQKENI. The CDR3 runs to 13 residues. Trimming cost V 0 bases and J 6 bases, with 6 bases left between them. The chain's CDR3 is CASSPPKFNEQFF. CDR3 nucleotides: TGTGCCAGCTCACCACCGAAATTCAATGAGCAGTTCTTC. The full variable domain, in which reference TRBV18 and TRBJ2-1 provide the parts outside the CDR3, is NAGVMQNPRHLVRRRGQEARLRCSPMKGHSHVYWYRQLPEEGLKFMVYLQKENIIDESGMPKERFSAEFPKEGPSILRIQQVVRGDSAAYFCASSPPKFNEQFFGPGTRLTVL.

The chain employs TRBV4-2 and TRBJ2-7, with 7 bases aligning to TRBD2. The CDR3 is 14 residues long. CDR1 LGHNA and CDR2 YNFKEQ come from the germline V gene. Unmatched junction bases numbered 4, after V lost 4 bases and J lost 1 base. The CDR3 reads CASSLERDSYEQYF. The CDR3 DNA reads TGTGCCAGCAGCCTCGAGCGGGATTCCTACGAGCAGTACTTC.

This clonotype was observed at least ten times. This chain joins TRBV27 and TRBJ2-2; D not resolved. CDR1 and CDR2 from the germline V gene are MNHEY and SMNVEV (reference sequence). V lost 6 bases to trimming and J lost 0 bases, with 8 bases between them. The CDR3 totals 14 residues. CDR3 region: CASRVHANTGELFF. For the CDR3, the DNA is TGTGCCAGCAGAGTTCACGCGAACACCGGGGAGCTGTTTTTT.

This clonotype occurred many times. V and J are TRBV20-1 and TRBJ2-1; D gene unclear. Per the germline V gene, CDR1 is DFQATT and CDR2 is SNEGSKA (reference sequence). Trimming removed 2 bases from V and 4 bases from J, with 9 bases in between. There are 13 residues in the CDR3. The CDR3 bases are TGCAGTGCTAGAAGGTTGGGGTACAATGAGCAGTTCTTC. It is translated as CSARRLGYNEQFF.

This clonotype was counted only a few times. The V and J genes are TRBV7-9 and TRBJ1-2; D is possibly TRBD1 (6 bases). V was shortened by 2 bases and J by 4 bases, with 14 bases between the two germline ends. CDR3 size: 15 residues. CDR1 and CDR2 from the germline V gene are SEHNR and FQNEAQ (reference sequence). CDR3 nucleotides: TGTGCCAGCAGCTTACCACAGGGAAATCTCTATGGCTACACCTTC. This encodes CASSLPQGNLYGYTF.

This chain links TRBV4-1 with TRBJ2-7; D possibly corresponds to TRBD1 (6 bases). V lost 1 base and J 2 bases, leaving 9 bases between the germline ends. The CDR3 covers 14 residues. CDR1 and CDR2 from the germline V gene are MGHRA and YSYEKL. The CDR3, as DNA: TGCGCCAGCAGCCAAGTTGGACAGACCTACGAGCAGTACGTC. Protein: CASSQVGQTYEQYV.

This clonotype was found many times. This rearrangement joins TRBV29-1 to TRBJ1-4; 7 bases are shared with TRBD1. The junction had 7 bases not matched to a gene; V was cut back by 1 base and J by 5 bases. The CDR3 runs to 15 residues. Germline assignment: CDR1 SQVTM and CDR2 ANQGSEA. In nucleotides, the CDR3 is TGCAGCGTTGAAGCGGGGGGCAGGGGGAATGAAAAACTGTTTTTT. Translation: CSVEAGGRGNEKLFF.

This clonotype was observed many times. V and J are TRBV3-1 and TRBJ2-1; D remains unclear. CDR3 length: 16 residues. V shed 2 bases and J shed 1 base, with 12 bases lying between them. Germline V gene sequence: CDR1 LGHDT, CDR2 YNNKEL (reference sequence). For the CDR3, the DNA is TGTGCCAGCAGCCAACCGAGCCTACCATCCTACAATGAGCAGTTCTTC. Its protein is CASSQPSLPSYNEQFF.

The chain has TRBV19 and TRBJ2-3, with a tentative D call TRBD2 (6 bases). Per germline, CDR1 LNHDA and CDR2 SQIVND (reference sequence). The CDR3 covers 15 residues. Trimming stripped 9 bases from V and 5 bases from J, with 21 bases between. CDR3 nucleotides: TGTGCCAGCTCATCTAGCGAGAGGAGGGAAGATACGCAGTATTTT. Protein product: CASSSSERREDTQYF.

This clonotype was observed at least ten times. V and J are TRBV7-9 and TRBJ2-2, with a possible D match to TRBD1 (5 bases). The CDR3 consists of 12 residues. Germline CDR1 is SEHNR and CDR2 is FQNEAQ (reference sequence). V gave up 7 bases and J gave up 9 bases, with 12 bases separating them. CDR3: CASTGLRRELFF. The CDR3 DNA reads TGTGCCAGCACAGGGTTAAGGAGGGAGCTGTTTTTT.

This clonotype was seen many times. The chain recombines TRBV5-1 with TRBJ1-6; no clear D. V was clipped by 2 bases and J by 5 bases, with 11 bases between them. The CDR3 runs 15 residues. Germline assignment: CDR1 SGHRS and CDR2 YFSETQ. CDR3 loop: CASSLIELNNSPLHF. DNA for the CDR3: TGCGCCAGCAGCTTAATTGAGCTTAATAATTCACCCCTCCACTTT.

This clonotype was seen just once. The rearrangement uses TRBV7-9 and TRBJ2-5; TRBD2 agrees at 11 bases. Germline V lookup: CDR1 SEHNR, CDR2 FQNEAQ (reference sequence). Trimming at V came to 1 base and at J to 5 bases, leaving 15 bases not matched to a gene. The CDR3 is 19 residues long. The chain's CDR3 is CASSLEPPVSGRAGETQYF. CDR3 DNA sequence: TGTGCCAGCAGCTTAGAGCCCCCCGTTAGCGGGAGGGCCGGGGAGACCCAGTACTTC.

In its sample, this clonotype was seen many times. The J gene is TRBJ2-1, the V gene TRBV28, with 10 positions matching TRBD2. V was clipped by 5 bases and J by 4 bases; unmatched bases: 8. Germline V gives CDR1 MDHEN, CDR2 SYDVKM. The CDR3 consists of 16 residues. For the CDR3, the DNA is TGTGCCAGCAGTGGCCAAACTAGCGGGAATTACAATGAGCAGTTCTTC. Translation gives CASSGQTSGNYNEQFF.

This clonotype came up many times. The V and J genes are TRBV3-1 and TRBJ2-4; the D gene is possibly TRBD2 (5 bases). Germline-derived CDR1 and CDR2 are LGHDT and YNNKEL (reference sequence). V lost 9 bases to trimming and J lost 6 bases, with 15 bases between them. This CDR3 is built from 13 residues. The CDR3 spells CASEQGGGNIQYF. CDR3 bases: TGTGCCAGTGAACAAGGAGGTGGAAACATTCAGTACTTC.

In its sample, this clonotype was seen many times. The chain recombines TRBV12-3 or TRBV12-4 with TRBJ2-5; TRBD2 agrees at 7 bases. The CDR3 totals 14 residues. V shed 4 bases and J 7 bases; nucleotides not matched to a gene: 9. The CDR3 DNA reads as TGTGCCAGCAGTTCTCCCGGGACTATTGCGACCCAGTACTTC. This codes for CASSSPGTIATQYF.

This clonotype has ten or more counts. This rearrangement joins TRBV20-1 to TRBJ2-7, with TRBD2 identical over 12 bases. The CDR3 sequence is 15 residues long. Germline CDR1 reads DFQATT; CDR2 reads SNEGSKA (reference sequence). V shed 6 bases, J shed 0 bases, and the junction held 6 bases outside the gene matches. The CDR3 nucleotides read TGCAGTGCCGCACTAGCGGGAGGTGACTCCTACGAGCAGTACTTC. This translates into CSAALAGGDSYEQYF.

This clonotype was seen many times. The chain combines TRBV5-6 with TRBJ2-1, with D maybe TRBD2 (6 bases). The V and J ends lost 4 bases and 1 base respectively, with 15 bases between them. The length of the CDR3 is 16 residues. The germline gives CDR1 SGHDT, CDR2 YYEEEE. The CDR3 loop is CASSRGDGGSYNEQFF. The CDR3 nucleotides are TGTGCCAGCAGCCGGGGCGATGGGGGGTCCTACAATGAGCAGTTCTTC.

This clonotype was found many times. The chain couples TRBV7-9 to TRBJ1-2; D gene ambiguous. V was pared by 2 bases and J by 8 bases, with 15 bases between. The germline V gene encodes CDR1 SEHNR and CDR2 FQNEAQ (reference sequence). The CDR3 extends over 14 amino acids. The CDR3 sequence is CASSLSGFMGGYTF. CDR3 nucleotides: TGTGCCAGCAGCTTAAGTGGTTTTATGGGAGGCTACACCTTC.

This clonotype was detected only a few times. This may arise from a read error, as a much more abundant clone is one base away. The chain uses TRBV30 and TRBJ1-6; D remains unclear. The ends were cut back, 1 base at V and 5 bases at J, with 15 bases in the middle. From germline, CDR1 is GTSNPN and CDR2 SVGIG (reference sequence). The CDR3 length is 16 residues. The CDR3 DNA sequence: TGTGCCTGGAGTGCCAGAAAAGGGTCTGATAATTCACCCCTCCACTTT. It yields the protein CAWSARKGSDNSPLHF.

This clonotype was observed a handful of times. The chain links TRBV9 to TRBJ2-1; D is possibly TRBD2 (6 bases). This CDR3 spans 15 amino acids. The germline gives CDR1 SGDLS, CDR2 YYNGEE. V lost 0 bases, J lost 7 bases, and 14 bases lay in between. The CDR3 DNA reads TGTGCCAGCAGCGTAGAACCGGGAGCGGTGAATGAGCAGTTCTTC. Its translation is CASSVEPGAVNEQFF.

This clonotype was picked up many times. This chain joins TRBV18 and TRBJ2-5; D may be TRBD1 (6 bases). The CDR3 totals 14 residues. Trimming removed 4 bases at V and 3 bases at J, with 12 bases between. Germline V gene sequence: CDR1 KGHSH, CDR2 LQKENI. DNA of the CDR3: TGTGCCAGCTCACTTGGACAGAGTGAAGAGACCCAGTACTTC. Its translation: CASSLGQSEETQYF.

This clonotype came up many times. The chain has TRBV27 and TRBJ2-5; D gene uncertain. The V gene lost 3 bases and the J gene lost 7 bases, with 18 bases spanning the gap. CDR3 length equals 15 residues. CDR1 and CDR2 from the germline V gene are MNHEY and SMNVEV (reference sequence). CDR3 protein: CASSFGRAMPGTQYF. The CDR3 DNA sequence: TGTGCCAGCAGTTTTGGTAGGGCTATGCCCGGGACCCAGTACTTC.

The chain links TRBV18 to TRBJ2-2, with 9 bases matching TRBD1. Trimming cost V 1 base and J 3 bases; bases outside gene matches: 3. The germline gives CDR1 KGHSH, CDR2 LQKENI. The CDR3 runs to 16 residues. The CDR3 nucleotides read TGTGCCAGCTCACCACTGACAGGGGGAGACACCGGGGAGCTGTTTTTT. Translated: CASSPLTGGDTGELFF.

The chain joins TRBV20-1 to TRBJ2-1; D is unclear. V gave up 6 bases and J gave up 3 bases, with 15 bases separating them. Germline V lookup: CDR1 DFQATT, CDR2 SNEGSKA (reference sequence). The CDR3 contains 14 residues. The CDR3 sequence is CSAIPMTFYNEQFF. The CDR3 DNA reads TGCAGTGCAATCCCGATGACTTTCTACAATGAGCAGTTCTTC.

This clonotype was counted many times. The chain combines TRBV7-3 with TRBJ2-3; the D gene could be TRBD1 or TRBD2 (5 bases each). Trimming left V 6 bases short and J 5 bases short, with 15 bases between. Germline-derived CDR1 and CDR2 are SGHTA and FQGTGA. This CDR3 comprises 14 residues. CDR3 loop: CASRGPAAEDTQYF. The CDR3 DNA reads TGTGCCAGCAGGGGACCAGCCGCGGAAGATACGCAGTATTTT.

This clonotype was recorded at least ten times. The chain combines TRBV5-5 with TRBJ2-1, with D uncertain. Trimming pared 3 bases from V and 8 bases from J, leaving 6 bases between. Per germline, CDR1 SGHKS and CDR2 YYEKEE (reference sequence). This CDR3 region has 11 residues. CDR3 region: CASSSLDEQFF. CDR3 nucleotides: TGTGCCAGCAGCTCGCTTGATGAGCAGTTCTTC.

The sample holds many counts of this clonotype. The rearrangement uses TRBV20-1 and TRBJ1-1; 9 bases match TRBD1. This CDR3 region has 14 residues. V gave up 5 bases and J gave up 5 bases; unmatched junction bases: 9. Per the germline V gene, CDR1 is DFQATT and CDR2 is SNEGSKA (reference sequence). In DNA form, the CDR3 reads TGCAGTGCTGGGGGGGACAGGGTGAGGACTGAAGCTTTCTTT. Translating it yields CSAGGDRVRTEAFF.

At least ten counts were recorded for this clonotype. V is TRBV7-6 and J is TRBJ1-4, with D hard to call. The CDR3 extends over 13 amino acids. From germline, CDR1 is SGHVS and CDR2 FNYEAQ. The V end lost 3 bases, the J end lost 7 bases, and 9 bases lay between the germline ends. CDR3 residues: CASSFQIGEKLFF. The DNA of the CDR3 is TGTGCCAGCAGCTTCCAGATCGGTGAAAAACTGTTTTTT. Using reference TRBV7-6 and TRBJ1-4 for the parts outside the CDR3, the full variable domain is GAGVSQSPRYKVTKRGQDVALRCDPISGHVSLYWYRQALGQGPEFLTYFNYEAQQDKSGLPNDRFSAERPEGSISTLTIQRTEQRDSAMYRCASSFQIGEKLFFGSGTQLSVL.

This clonotype was detected many times. The rearrangement links TRBV12-3 or TRBV12-4 to TRBJ2-1, with 11 nucleotides matching TRBD2. The trim removed 5 bases at V and 0 bases at J, leaving 6 bases unmatched. This CDR3 region has 17 residues. The CDR3 DNA is TGTGCCAGCAGTCCATTAGCGGGAGGGCCCTCCTACAATGAGCAGTTCTTC. Protein product: CASSPLAGGPSYNEQFF.

This clonotype was detected many times. The chain couples TRBV20-1 to TRBJ2-1, with 9 bases aligning to TRBD2. The V gene end was trimmed by 3 bases and the J gene end by 5 bases; junction bases not matched to a gene: 11. Germline V lookup: CDR1 DFQATT, CDR2 SNEGSKA (reference sequence). The CDR3 is 16 amino acids. The CDR3 spells CSASRVAGEPNNEQFF. For the CDR3, the DNA is TGCAGTGCTAGTAGAGTAGCGGGAGAACCTAACAATGAGCAGTTCTTC.